The 11 T cell receptor beta chains in this list originate from one sample, sequenced in a study of blood T cell repertoires in COVID-19. Assay used: immunoSEQ multiplex PCR; TCRdb lists only in-frame clones, some missing. The sample holds around 200,000 clones, 65% to 85% seen once. The sample was peripheral blood. These receptors all stem from a man in his forties with active or convalescent COVID-19.

The CDR3 sequence: CASSQGLNGGGNTIYF. The CDR3 coding sequence is TGCGCCAGCAGCCAAGGGTTAAACGGGGGGGGAAACACCATATATTTT. The rearrangement uses TRBV4-3 and TRBJ1-3; TRBD1 is a possible D gene (5 bases). CDR1 and CDR2 (germline): LGHNA, YSLEER. This CDR3 spans 16 amino acids. With 1 base removed from V and 4 bases from J, the gap between germline ends came to 14 bases.

The gene calls are TRBV27 and TRBJ2-3, with 7 positions matching TRBD1. The CDR3 length is 15 residues. V dropped 5 bases and J dropped 4; count of bases not matched to a gene: 9. Germline assignment: CDR1 MNHEY and CDR2 SMNVEV (reference sequence). The CDR3 DNA follows: TGTGCCAGCAGTCCGAAGACAGGGAAGGCAGATACGCAGTATTTT. Translated: CASSPKTGKADTQYF.

The chain has TRBV21-1 and TRBJ2-2; the tabulated D call, TRBD2, remains unverified against the DNA. TRBV21-1 is classified as a pseudogene. This CDR3 region has 12 residues. CDR3 amino acids: CASSNRTGELFF. Here the CDR3 DNA reads TGTGCCAGCAGCAATCGGACCGGGGAGCTGTTTTTT.

The rearrangement uses TRBV11-3 and TRBJ2-7, with 10 bases identical to TRBD1. Germline loops: CDR1 SGHNT, CDR2 YENEEA. CDR3 length: 12 residues. V dropped 0 bases and J dropped 12; count of bases not matched to a gene: 2. CDR3 sequence reads: CASSLDRQGAYF. For the CDR3, the DNA is TGTGCCAGCAGCTTAGATCGACAGGGGGCGTACTTC.

The chain uses TRBV28 and TRBJ2-7, with TRBD1 matching over 10 bases. V lost 5 bases, J lost 2 bases, and 6 bases stayed unmatched. Germline CDR1 and CDR2: MDHEN and SYDVKM. The CDR3 has 15 amino acids. The CDR3 sequence: CASSRQGASPYEQYF. In nucleotides, the CDR3 is TGTGCCAGCAGTAGACAGGGGGCTAGTCCCTACGAGCAGTACTTC.

V gene TRBV9 combines with J gene TRBJ1-2, with 8 nucleotides matching TRBD1. This CDR3 contains 14 residues. Trimming removed 3 bases from V and 2 bases from J; junction bases left unmatched: 3. Germline CDR1 is SGDLS and CDR2 is YYNGEE. The DNA of the CDR3 is TGTGCCAGCAGCGAATCAGGGGGCAACTATGGCTACACCTTC. This sequence encodes CASSESGGNYGYTF.

In its sample, this clone was seen a few times. The V and J genes are TRBV6-5 and TRBJ1-2, with 7 bases matching TRBD1. Trimming cost V 10 bases and J 4 bases; bases outside gene matches: 6. The CDR3 has 12 residues. Germline values: CDR1 MNHEY, CDR2 SVGAGI. CDR3 DNA: TGTGCCACCGACCGGGACAGCTATGGCTACACCTTC. Its translation is CATDRDSYGYTF.

This chain joins TRBV7-9 and TRBJ2-5; 8 bases match TRBD1. The V segment lost 4 bases and the J segment 1 base; nucleotides outside the gene matches: 5. Germline CDR1 SEHNR, CDR2 FQNEAQ (reference sequence). The CDR3 is 15 amino acids. CDR3 nucleotide sequence: TGTGCCAGCAGCTCTGGACAGGGAATCCAAGAGACCCAGTACTTC. It translates to CASSSGQGIQETQYF.

This clone was found a few times. The chain employs TRBV3-1 (or the pseudogene TRBV3-2) and TRBJ1-2, with 9 nucleotides matching TRBD1. The CDR3 totals 14 residues. Germline CDR1 is LGHDT and CDR2 is YNNKEL (reference sequence). J was trimmed by 4 bases and V by 10 bases; bases with no gene match: 10. The CDR3 loop reads CATRPGQGLYGYTF. CDR3 sequence (DNA): TGTGCCACCCGACCGGGACAGGGCCTCTATGGCTACACCTTC.

The J gene is TRBJ2-3, the V gene TRBV27, with D perhaps matching TRBD2 (6 bases). CDR1 and CDR2 from the germline V gene are MNHEY and SMNVEV (reference sequence). This CDR3 is 16 amino acids long. Trimming took off 6 bases at V and 0 bases at J, with 16 bases between the two ends. CDR3 protein: CASRTGGARSTDTQYF. The CDR3 DNA follows: TGTGCCAGCAGAACCGGAGGGGCCCGTAGCACAGATACGCAGTATTTT.

The genes are TRBV10-3 and TRBJ1-2; D remains ambiguous. Germline V gene sequence: CDR1 ENHRY, CDR2 SYGVKD. The CDR3 is made up of 12 amino acids. V lost 10 bases and J 6 bases, leaving 15 bases between the germline ends. For the CDR3, the DNA is TGTGCCACCCGTTCTGAACAAAATGGCTACACCTTC. Its protein product is CATRSEQNGYTF.